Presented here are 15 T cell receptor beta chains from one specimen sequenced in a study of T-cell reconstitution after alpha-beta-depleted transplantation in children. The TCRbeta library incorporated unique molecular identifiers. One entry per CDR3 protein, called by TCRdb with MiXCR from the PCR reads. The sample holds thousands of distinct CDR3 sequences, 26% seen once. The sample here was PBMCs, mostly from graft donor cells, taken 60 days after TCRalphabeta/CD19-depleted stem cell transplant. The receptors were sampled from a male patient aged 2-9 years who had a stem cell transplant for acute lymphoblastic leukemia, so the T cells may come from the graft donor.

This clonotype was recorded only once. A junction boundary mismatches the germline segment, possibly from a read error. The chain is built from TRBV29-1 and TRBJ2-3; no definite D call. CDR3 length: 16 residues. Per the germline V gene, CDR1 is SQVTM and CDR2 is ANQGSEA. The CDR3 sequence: CSIEIFRGPSTDTQYF. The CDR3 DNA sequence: TGCAGCATTGAAATTTTCCGAGGTCCTAGCACAGATACGCAGTATTTT.

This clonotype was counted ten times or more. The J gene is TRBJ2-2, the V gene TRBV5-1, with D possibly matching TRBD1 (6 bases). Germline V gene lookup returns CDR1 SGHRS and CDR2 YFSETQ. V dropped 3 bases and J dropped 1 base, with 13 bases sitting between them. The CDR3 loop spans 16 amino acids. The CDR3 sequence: CASSSTGSQNTGELFF. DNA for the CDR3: TGCGCCAGCAGCTCCACAGGGTCCCAGAACACCGGGGAGCTGTTTTTT.

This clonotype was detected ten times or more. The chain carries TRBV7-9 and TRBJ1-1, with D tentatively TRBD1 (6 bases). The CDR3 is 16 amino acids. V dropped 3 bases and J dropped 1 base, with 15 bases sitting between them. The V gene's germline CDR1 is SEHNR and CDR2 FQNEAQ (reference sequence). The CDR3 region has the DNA TGTGCCAGCAGCTTCGATCGGGGGGGCGAGAACACTGAAGCTTTCTTT. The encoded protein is CASSFDRGGENTEAFF. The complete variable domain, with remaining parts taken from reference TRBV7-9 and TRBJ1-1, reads DTGVSQNPRHKITKRGQNVTFRCDPISEHNRLYWYRQTLGQGPEFLTYFQNEAQLEKSRLLSDRFSAERPKGSFSTLEIQRTEQGDSAMYLCASSFDRGGENTEAFFGQGTRLTVV.

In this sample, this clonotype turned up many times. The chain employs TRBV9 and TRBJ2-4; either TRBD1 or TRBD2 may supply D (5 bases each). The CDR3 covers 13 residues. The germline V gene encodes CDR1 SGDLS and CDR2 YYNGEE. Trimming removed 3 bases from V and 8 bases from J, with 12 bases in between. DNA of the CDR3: TGTGCCAGCAGCGAACCCGGGACGGACATTCAGTACTTC. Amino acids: CASSEPGTDIQYF.

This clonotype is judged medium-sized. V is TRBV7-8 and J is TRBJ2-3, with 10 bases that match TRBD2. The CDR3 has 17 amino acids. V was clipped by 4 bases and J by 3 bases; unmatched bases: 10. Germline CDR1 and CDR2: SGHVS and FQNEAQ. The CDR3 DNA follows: TGTGCCAGCAGCTGGGGCGGGACTAGCGTTAGGACAGATACGCAGTATTTT. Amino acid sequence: CASSWGGTSVRTDTQYF.

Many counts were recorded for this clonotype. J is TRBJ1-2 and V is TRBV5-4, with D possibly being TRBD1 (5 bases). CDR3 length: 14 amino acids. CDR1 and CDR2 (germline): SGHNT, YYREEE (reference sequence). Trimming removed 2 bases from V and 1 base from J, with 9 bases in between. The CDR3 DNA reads TGTGCCAGCAGCTTAGACAGATTTAACTATGGCTACACCTTC. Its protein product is CASSLDRFNYGYTF.

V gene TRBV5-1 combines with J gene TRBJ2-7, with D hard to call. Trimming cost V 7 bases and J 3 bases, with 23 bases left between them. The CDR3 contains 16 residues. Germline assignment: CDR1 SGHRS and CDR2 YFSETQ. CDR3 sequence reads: CASLAEDGRLYYEQYF. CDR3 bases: TGCGCCAGCCTGGCCGAGGACGGAAGACTTTACTACGAGCAGTACTTC. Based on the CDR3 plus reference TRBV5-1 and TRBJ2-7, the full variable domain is KAGVTQTPRYLIKTRGQQVTLSCSPISGHRSVSWYQQTPGQGLQFLFEYFSETQRNKGNFPGRFSGRQFSNSRSEMNVSTLELGDSALYLCASLAEDGRLYYEQYFGPGTRLTVT.

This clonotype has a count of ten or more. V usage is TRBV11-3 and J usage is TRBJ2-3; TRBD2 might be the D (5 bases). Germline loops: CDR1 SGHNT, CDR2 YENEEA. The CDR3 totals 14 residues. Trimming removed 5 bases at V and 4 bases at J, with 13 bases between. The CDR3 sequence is CASSARTGADTQYF. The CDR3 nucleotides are TGTGCCAGCAGCGCCCGGACTGGGGCAGATACGCAGTATTTT.

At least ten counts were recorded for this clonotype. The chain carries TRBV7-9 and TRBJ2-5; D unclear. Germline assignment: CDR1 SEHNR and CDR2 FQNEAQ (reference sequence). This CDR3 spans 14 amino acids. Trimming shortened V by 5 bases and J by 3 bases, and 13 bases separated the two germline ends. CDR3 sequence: CASSLLLTKETQYF. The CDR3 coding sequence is TGTGCCAGCAGCCTCCTCCTAACCAAAGAGACCCAGTACTTC. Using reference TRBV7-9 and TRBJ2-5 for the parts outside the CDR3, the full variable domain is DTGVSQNPRHKITKRGQNVTFRCDPISEHNRLYWYRQTLGQGPEFLTYFQNEAQLEKSRLLSDRFSAERPKGSFSTLEIQRTEQGDSAMYLCASSLLLTKETQYFGPGTRLLVL.

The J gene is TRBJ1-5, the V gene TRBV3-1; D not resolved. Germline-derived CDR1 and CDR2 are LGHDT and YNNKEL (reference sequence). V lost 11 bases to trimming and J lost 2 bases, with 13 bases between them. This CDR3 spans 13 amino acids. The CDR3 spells CASCQAGNQPQHF. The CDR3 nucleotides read TGTGCCTCCTGCCAGGCGGGCAATCAGCCCCAGCATTTT.

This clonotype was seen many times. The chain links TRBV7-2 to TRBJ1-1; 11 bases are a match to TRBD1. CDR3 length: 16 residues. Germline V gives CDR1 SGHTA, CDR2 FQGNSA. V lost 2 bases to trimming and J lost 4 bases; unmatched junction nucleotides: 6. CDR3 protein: CASSLSLGQGATEAFF. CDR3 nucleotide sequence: TGTGCCAGCAGCTTATCGTTAGGACAGGGGGCCACTGAAGCTTTCTTT. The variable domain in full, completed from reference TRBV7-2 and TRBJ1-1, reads GAGVSQSPSNKVTEKGKDVELRCDPISGHTALYWYRQSLGQGLEFLIYFQGNSAPDKSGLPSDRFSAERTGGSVSTLTIQRTQQEDSAVYLCASSLSLGQGATEAFFGQGTRLTVV.

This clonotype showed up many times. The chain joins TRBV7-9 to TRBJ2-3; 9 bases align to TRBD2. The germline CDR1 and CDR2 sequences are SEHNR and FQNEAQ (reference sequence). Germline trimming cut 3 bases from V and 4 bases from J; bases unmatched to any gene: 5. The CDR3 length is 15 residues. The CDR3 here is CASSFLAGLADTQYF. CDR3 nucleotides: TGTGCCAGCAGCTTTCTAGCGGGACTGGCAGATACGCAGTATTTT.

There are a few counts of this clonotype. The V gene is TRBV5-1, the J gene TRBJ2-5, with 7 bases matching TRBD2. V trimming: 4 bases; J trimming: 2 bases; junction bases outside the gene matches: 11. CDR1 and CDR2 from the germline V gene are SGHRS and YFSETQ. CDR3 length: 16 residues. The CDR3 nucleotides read TGCGCCAGCAGCCGTACTAGCGATGGGGCGCAAGAGACCCAGTACTTC. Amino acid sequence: CASSRTSDGAQETQYF.

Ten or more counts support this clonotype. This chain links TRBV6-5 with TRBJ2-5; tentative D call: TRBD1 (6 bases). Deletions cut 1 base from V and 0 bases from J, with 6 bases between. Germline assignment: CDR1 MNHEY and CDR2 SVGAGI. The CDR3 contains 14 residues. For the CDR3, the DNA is TGTGCCAGCAGTTACTGGGGGCACCAAGAGACCCAGTACTTC. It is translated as CASSYWGHQETQYF.

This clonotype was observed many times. CDR3 residues: CASTTTGTFNEQFF. DNA for the CDR3: TGTGCCAGCACTACGACCGGGACCTTTAACGAGCAGTTCTTC. This chain joins TRBV6-2 or TRBV6-3 and TRBJ2-1; tentatively, D is TRBD1 or TRBD2 (5 bases each). The CDR3 runs to 14 residues. Trimming left V 7 bases short and J 10 bases short, with 20 bases between. Per the germline V gene, CDR1 is MNHEY and CDR2 is SVGEGT.